The 23 T cell receptor beta chains below were found in one sample sequenced in a study of cytomegalovirus exposure and HLA in healthy donors. PCR employed 60 Vbeta and 13 Jbeta primers. TCRdb's copy holds only in-frame clones and misses some; the assay was immunoSEQ multiplex PCR. The sample shows under 200,000 clones, roughly three quarters of them seen only once. Sequencing was carried out using PBMCs. These receptor sequences come from a male donor in good health and CMV-seropositive.

This rearrangement joins TRBV9 to TRBJ2-1; 8 bases align to TRBD1. Germline V CDR1 and CDR2: SGDLS, YYNGEE. With V trimmed by 0 bases and J by 3 bases, 2 bases remained unmatched. The CDR3 contains 15 residues. CDR3 sequence reads: CASSVGTGIYNEQFF. Written as DNA, the CDR3 is TGTGCCAGCAGCGTAGGGACAGGGATCTACAATGAGCAGTTCTTC.

J is TRBJ2-1 and V is TRBV6-4, with 7 bases fitting TRBD1. After removal of 10 bases from V and 6 bases from J, the junction contained 15 bases not matched to a gene. CDR1 is MRHNA and CDR2 is SNTAGT in the germline V gene. This CDR3 has 15 amino acids. CDR3 nucleotide sequence: TGTGCCACGTCACCTTGGGACAGCCGGGGCAATGAGCAGTTCTTC. Translating it yields CATSPWDSRGNEQFF.

The rearrangement joins TRBV6-5 to TRBJ1-4; D not certain. The CDR3 sequence is 15 residues long. The ends were cut back, 5 bases at V and 11 bases at J, with 21 bases in the middle. Germline assignment: CDR1 MNHEY and CDR2 SVGAGI. The chain's CDR3 is CASSPISSLRSKLFF. CDR3 in DNA: TGTGCCAGCAGTCCCATTAGTAGCCTGAGAAGTAAACTGTTTTTT.

This chain links TRBV6-7 with TRBJ1-4; D gene ambiguous. TRBV6-7 carries the ORF label, with uncertain function. The CDR3 extends over 14 amino acids. With 2 bases removed from V and 7 bases from J, the gap between germline ends came to 11 bases. The CDR3 nucleotides are TGTGCCAGCAGTTACCACTTCCACAGTGAAAAACTGTTTTTT. Translation gives CASSYHFHSEKLFF.

The chain has TRBV5-1 and TRBJ2-7; D is possibly TRBD2 (5 bases). The germline V and J ends were trimmed by 1 base and 4 bases, with 18 bases remaining between them. In germline, CDR1 is SGHRS, CDR2 YFSETQ. The CDR3 consists of 16 residues. The CDR3 region has the DNA TGCGCCAGCAGCTTGATTTCGGGGAGCGGTTTTTACGAGCAGTACTTC. Its translation: CASSLISGSGFYEQYF. The whole variable domain, filled in from reference TRBV5-1 and TRBJ2-7, reads KAGVTQTPRYLIKTRGQQVTLSCSPISGHRSVSWYQQTPGQGLQFLFEYFSETQRNKGNFPGRFSGRQFSNSRSEMNVSTLELGDSALYLCASSLISGSGFYEQYFGPGTRLTVT.

The chain is built from TRBV27 and TRBJ2-3; D unclear. Germline CDR1 is MNHEY and CDR2 is SMNVEV (reference sequence). The CDR3 runs 12 residues. Trimming left V 7 bases short and J 4 bases short, with 9 bases between. CDR3 residues: CASTDNSDTQYF. CDR3 nucleotides: TGTGCCAGCACAGACAATTCAGATACGCAGTATTTT.

This clone was counted between two and nine times. The chain has TRBV4-3 and TRBJ2-1, with 8 bases aligning to TRBD2. The CDR3 consists of 14 residues. V shed 4 bases, J shed 5 bases, and the junction held 4 bases outside the gene matches. Germline V gene data show CDR1 as LGHNA and CDR2 as YSLEER. In DNA, the CDR3 is TGCGCCAGCAGCCCCGGGACTAGTGACAATGAGCAGTTCTTC. This gives the protein CASSPGTSDNEQFF.

This rearrangement joins TRBV6-5 to TRBJ2-3; the D is unclear. This CDR3 region has 15 residues. Germline CDR1 MNHEY, CDR2 SVGAGI. V was shortened by 6 bases and J by 2 bases, with 15 bases between the two germline ends. The CDR3 region has the DNA TGTGCCAGCAGCCCCGCCGTCCAGGACACAGATACGCAGTATTTT. It encodes CASSPAVQDTDTQYF.

The chain combines TRBV13 with TRBJ2-1; 9 positions match TRBD2. The CDR3 spans 18 residues. The V and J ends lost 0 bases and 7 bases, in that order; junction bases with no gene match: 13. CDR1 is PRHDT, CDR2 FYEKMQ, per germline (reference sequence). CDR3 DNA: TGTGCCAGCAGCTTAGGGGTCAGCGGCGGGGGGGCCAGAAATGAGCAGTTCTTC. Residues: CASSLGVSGGGARNEQFF.

DNA of the CDR3: TGTGCCAGCAGTGCACCGCGGAAAGCTTTCTTT. Its translation: CASSAPRKAFF. The V gene is TRBV2, the J gene TRBJ1-1; D gene uncertain. The V gene's germline CDR1 is SNHLY and CDR2 FYNNEI. V was clipped by 4 bases and J by 9 bases, with 9 bases between them. The CDR3 has 11 residues.

About this clone: One junction end does not reproduce the germline sequence, and a read error may be involved. The chain uses TRBV7-9 and TRBJ2-7, with D perhaps matching TRBD1 (5 bases). Germline values: CDR1 SEHNR, CDR2 FQNEAQ (reference sequence). The CDR3 extends over 12 amino acids. CDR3 in amino acids: CSSSRQSGEQYF. In DNA, the CDR3 is TGTTCCAGCAGTCGACAGTCTGGAGAGCAGTACTTC.

V gene TRBV7-9 combines with J gene TRBJ1-1; D is perhaps TRBD1 (6 bases). V was cut by 1 base and J by 2 bases, with 17 bases left in between. This CDR3 is 17 amino acids long. Germline CDR1 SEHNR, CDR2 FQNEAQ (reference sequence). DNA of the CDR3: TGTGCCAGCAGCTTAGGGGGGGGCCCCCGGCGAAACACTGAAGCTTTCTTT. Protein: CASSLGGGPRRNTEAFF.

The chain has TRBV4-1 and TRBJ1-2; perhaps TRBD1 as D (6 bases). Germline V CDR1 and CDR2: MGHRA, YSYEKL. This CDR3 has 15 residues. V lost 0 bases to trimming and J lost 8 bases, with 16 bases between them. The CDR3 spells CASSQDRDRSGGYTF. CDR3 DNA: TGCGCCAGCAGCCAAGACCGAGACAGGTCGGGAGGCTACACCTTC.

The chain is built from TRBV6-5 and TRBJ1-6; 9 bases line up with TRBD1. Germline CDR1 MNHEY, CDR2 SVGAGI. Trimming took 8 bases from V and 6 from J; bases not matched to a gene: 2. The CDR3 loop spans 13 amino acids. The CDR3 DNA is TGTGCCAGCTTGGACAGGGGTAATTCACCCCTCCACTTT. Its protein is CASLDRGNSPLHF.

This clone was observed once. The rearrangement joins TRBV4-1 to TRBJ1-1; possible D gene TRBD1, 6 bases. Germline V CDR1 and CDR2: MGHRA, YSYEKL. Trimming took 5 bases from V and 0 from J, leaving 16 bases between them. The CDR3 is 16 residues long. The CDR3 coding sequence is TGCGCCAGCAGCTCTCATACAGGGTCTATGAACACTGAAGCTTTCTTT. This codes for CASSSHTGSMNTEAFF.

A note on this clone: One end of the junction fails to match germline, which may point to a read error. The CDR3: CTSSNPSDSYNEQFF. The CDR3 DNA sequence: TGTACCAGCAGCAACCCGTCGGACAGTTACAATGAGCAGTTCTTC. The gene calls are TRBV11-3 and TRBJ2-1, with D possibly matching TRBD1 (6 bases). Per the germline V gene, CDR1 is SGHNT and CDR2 is YENEEA. The CDR3 is 15 amino acids.

CDR3 loop: CSVDTGTGVKEQFF. CDR3 nucleotide sequence: TGCAGCGTTGACACCGGGACAGGGGTGAAGGAGCAGTTCTTC. The chain links TRBV29-1 to TRBJ2-1; 10 bases match TRBD1. The J segment lost 10 bases and the V segment lost 3 bases, leaving 9 bases of the junction unmatched. Germline CDR1 is SQVTM and CDR2 is ANQGSEA. The CDR3 is 14 residues long.

V is TRBV7-9 and J is TRBJ2-3; D may be TRBD2 (7 bases). V was cut by 5 bases and J by 0 bases, with 15 bases left in between. Germline CDR1 SEHNR, CDR2 FQNEAQ (reference sequence). CDR3 size: 16 residues. The CDR3 loop reads CASSRWAGASTDTQYF. The DNA for the CDR3 is TGTGCCAGCAGCCGGTGGGCGGGGGCTAGCACAGATACGCAGTATTTT.

The chain recombines TRBV7-2 with TRBJ2-3, with 8 bases fitting TRBD2. Trimming at V came to 3 bases and at J to 5 bases, leaving 10 bases not matched to a gene. Germline V gene lookup returns CDR1 SGHTA and CDR2 FQGNSA. The CDR3 consists of 16 residues. CDR3 loop: CASSFTNGGAGDTQYF. CDR3 nucleotide sequence: TGTGCCAGCAGCTTCACCAACGGGGGGGCCGGAGATACGCAGTATTTT.

V gene TRBV5-6 combines with J gene TRBJ2-3; D call uncertain. The germline V gene encodes CDR1 SGHDT and CDR2 YYEEEE. Trimming removed 1 base from V and 2 bases from J, with 11 bases in between. CDR3 size: 15 residues. CDR3 sequence: CASSLLSGLTDTQYF. In nucleotides, the CDR3 is TGTGCCAGCAGCTTGTTGTCAGGCCTCACAGATACGCAGTATTTT. Supplemented by reference TRBV5-6 and TRBJ2-3, the full variable domain reads DAGVTQSPTHLIKTRGQQVTLRCSPKSGHDTVSWYQQALGQGPQFIFQYYEEEERQRGNFPDRFSGHQFPNYSSELNVNALLLGDSALYLCASSLLSGLTDTQYFGPGTRLTVL.

This rearrangement joins TRBV19 to TRBJ2-2; TRBD2 matches at 9 bases. In germline, CDR1 is LNHDA, CDR2 SQIVND (reference sequence). The ends lost 6 bases at V and 4 bases at J; junction bases unmatched: 12. This CDR3 is 17 amino acids long. CDR3 loop: CASRSGGRSGGTGELFF. The DNA of the CDR3 is TGTGCCAGTAGATCGGGTGGACGTAGCGGGGGCACCGGGGAGCTGTTTTTT.

The V and J genes are TRBV10-3 and TRBJ1-4, with 9 bases that match TRBD1. Germline-derived CDR1 and CDR2 are ENHRY and SYGVKD. This CDR3 contains 14 residues. Trimming cost V 4 bases and J 7 bases; bases outside gene matches: 4. DNA of the CDR3: TGTGCCATCAGTGGGGACAGGGAGGCTGAAAAACTGTTTTTT. Translating it yields CAISGDREAEKLFF.

The chain uses TRBV2 and TRBJ1-1, with D perhaps TRBD1 (5 bases). CDR3 length: 17 residues. The V end lost 4 bases, the J end lost 4 bases, and 22 bases lay between the germline ends. Germline V gene lookup returns CDR1 SNHLY and CDR2 FYNNEI. For the CDR3, the DNA is TGTGCCAGCAGTGGCCCCGCGGGGCGGGGGGTGGTCACTGAAGCTTTCTTT. It yields the protein CASSGPAGRGVVTEAFF.